Listed below are T cell receptor beta chains from one sample, sequenced in a study of OX40 agonist ivuxolimab in advanced cancers. Method: immunoSEQ multiplex PCR; TCRdb's copy keeps in-frame clones and lacks some. The table lists roughly 45,000 clones, around four fifths of them singletons, with roughly 15% in the top ten. Sample: CD4+ or CD8+ T cells sorted from blood, taken in a trial of the OX40 agonist ivuxolimab. The receptor set was obtained from an adult with an advanced solid tumor such as melanoma, head and neck, liver or kidney cancer. Both conserved end residues are part of each CDR3. The order of the fields is D gene, V gene, J gene, CDR3 protein, CDR3 DNA. The D gene is left open where the match is weak.

d_gene: TRBD2
v_gene: TRBV7-8
j_gene: TRBJ2-2
CDR3aa: CASRRLAGETGELFF
CDR3nt: TGTGCCAGCCGGAGACTAGCGGGAGAAACCGGGGAGCTGTTTTTT

d_gene: NA
v_gene: TRBV30
j_gene: TRBJ2-7
CDR3aa: CAWSVQSGPSYEQYF
CDR3nt: TGTGCCTGGAGTGTACAGTCCGGCCCCTCCTACGAGCAGTACTTC

d_gene: NA
v_gene: TRBV6-5
j_gene: TRBJ1-2
CDR3aa: CASASGGYGYTF
CDR3nt: TGTGCCAGCGCGAGTGGGGGCTATGGCTACACCTTC

d_gene: NA
v_gene: TRBV5-6
j_gene: TRBJ2-7
CDR3aa: CASSLVGGTYEQYF
CDR3nt: TGTGCCAGCAGCTTGGTGGGCGGAACCTACGAGCAGTACTTC

d_gene: NA
v_gene: TRBV7-9
j_gene: TRBJ2-7
CDR3aa: CASSLPEGGLLSYEQYF
CDR3nt: TGTGCCAGCAGCTTACCCGAAGGGGGTCTTCTCTCCTACGAGCAGTACTTC

d_gene: NA
v_gene: TRBV5-6
j_gene: TRBJ2-3
CDR3aa: CASSPGRDTQYF
CDR3nt: TGTGCCAGCAGCCCAGGGAGAGATACGCAGTATTTT

d_gene: TRBD2
v_gene: TRBV4-1
j_gene: TRBJ2-5
CDR3aa: CASSESLAGVETQYF
CDR3nt: TGCGCCAGCAGCGAATCACTAGCGGGGGTTGAGACCCAGTACTTC

d_gene: NA
v_gene: TRBV27
j_gene: TRBJ1-1
CDR3aa: CASRREPGHMNTEAFF
CDR3nt: TGTGCCAGCAGGAGGGAACCGGGACACATGAACACTGAAGCTTTCTTT

d_gene: NA
v_gene: TRBV28
j_gene: TRBJ1-1
CDR3aa: CASSLELANTEAFF
CDR3nt: TGTGCCAGCAGTTTAGAACTGGCGAACACTGAAGCTTTCTTT

d_gene: NA
v_gene: TRBV4-1
j_gene: TRBJ1-4
CDR3aa: CASSQATNEKLFF
CDR3nt: TGCGCCAGCAGCCAAGCAACTAATGAAAAACTGTTTTTT

d_gene: NA
v_gene: TRBV28
j_gene: TRBJ2-2
CDR3aa: CATGTTGELFF
CDR3nt: TGTGCCACTGGAACCACCGGGGAGCTGTTTTTT

d_gene: NA
v_gene: TRBV11-3
j_gene: TRBJ2-7
CDR3aa: CASSLFQEGWGPEQYF
CDR3nt: TGTGCCAGCAGCTTATTTCAGGAAGGGTGGGGTCCCGAGCAGTACTTC

d_gene: TRBD2
v_gene: TRBV2
j_gene: TRBJ2-2
CDR3aa: CASSEGLAEFGELFF
CDR3nt: TGTGCCAGCAGTGAGGGACTAGCGGAGTTCGGGGAGCTGTTTTTT

d_gene: NA
v_gene: TRBV13
j_gene: TRBJ1-1
CDR3aa: CASSLGLREAFF
CDR3nt: TGTGCCAGCAGCTTAGGCCTCAGGGAAGCTTTCTTT

d_gene: NA
v_gene: TRBV7-9
j_gene: TRBJ1-2
CDR3aa: CASSPRDRPYGYTF
CDR3nt: TGTGCCAGCAGCCCCCGGGACCGACCCTATGGCTACACCTTC

d_gene: NA
v_gene: TRBV4-1
j_gene: TRBJ1-2
CDR3aa: CASSQVQNRWSYGYTF
CDR3nt: TGCGCCAGCAGCCAAGTGCAGAACAGGTGGTCCTATGGCTACACCTTC